Listed below are T cell receptor beta chains from one sample, sequenced in a study of CD8+ T cells in alopecia areata. Sequencing used immunoSEQ multiplex PCR; TCRdb keeps in-frame clones, though not all of them. The profile shows 200,000 to 250,000 clones, around 67% of them singletons. The sequenced sample was CD4+ T cells sorted from blood, obtained at week 0. The receptors stem from a human donor with alopecia areata. Both conserved end residues are part of each CDR3. The order of the fields is V gene, J gene, D gene, CDR3 protein. The D gene is left open where the match is weak.

TRBV7-9,TRBJ1-2,-,CASSQDSYGYTF
TRBV9,TRBJ2-5,-,CASSVEGAAVQETQYF
TRBV25-1,TRBJ2-2,-,CASSGIGNTGELFF
TRBV6-5,TRBJ2-2,-,CASRLYTGELFF
TRBV30,TRBJ1-5,-,CAWRLEDQPQHF
TRBV19,TRBJ1-2,TRBD1,CASSPPGTGVVYGYTF
TRBV9,TRBJ1-2,-,CASSSRTEGYTF
TRBV6-1,TRBJ1-6,-,CASSDFGVGSPLHF
TRBV6-1,TRBJ1-5,-,CASSRIGTSHQPQHF
TRBV29-1,TRBJ2-1,-,CSVEDGGGPYNEQFF
TRBV7-9,TRBJ1-6,-,CASSRGYNSPLHF
TRBV4-1,TRBJ1-1,-,CASSQRGYPEAFF
TRBV4-2,TRBJ2-1,-,CASSQPGLPSSYNEQFF
TRBV30,TRBJ2-3,-,CAWRTGPSTQYF
TRBV7-8,TRBJ1-1,-,CASSLGGTTEAFF
TRBV29-1,TRBJ1-1,-,CSAPGPATTEAFF
TRBV7-2,TRBJ1-3,-,CASSLAMSGNTIYF
TRBV18,TRBJ2-1,TRBD2,CASSLLAGGLHNEQFF
TRBV30,TRBJ1-6,TRBD1,CAWTVRTGPSSYNSPLHF
TRBV14,TRBJ2-1,-,CASSHGSEQFF